This T cell receptor beta chain is drawn from a study of cytomegalovirus exposure and HLA in healthy donors. The study, taken as a whole, reports: Cytomegalovirus-associated TCR beta chains were listed, numbering 164.

Note on this clone: Its target is not known.

The germline V gene has CDR1 MGHRA and CDR2 YSYEKL. CDR3 length: 18 residues. Trimming removed 0 bases at V and 1 base at J, with 15 bases between. The table came from immunoSEQ multiplex PCR; TCRdb's copy has only in-frame clones and leaves some out. This sample has about 74,000 clones; 94% occur once, and the top ten carry about 1.9%. The specimen was PBMCs. The chain combines TRBV4-1 with TRBJ2-2, with a possible D match to TRBD2 (6 bases). The receptor was derived from a young woman in good health and CMV-seropositive. The CDR3 DNA is TGCGCCAGCAGCCAAGAGAACGCGGGACGGTTGAACACCGGGGAGCTGTTTTTT. Encoded protein: CASSQENAGRLNTGELFF.